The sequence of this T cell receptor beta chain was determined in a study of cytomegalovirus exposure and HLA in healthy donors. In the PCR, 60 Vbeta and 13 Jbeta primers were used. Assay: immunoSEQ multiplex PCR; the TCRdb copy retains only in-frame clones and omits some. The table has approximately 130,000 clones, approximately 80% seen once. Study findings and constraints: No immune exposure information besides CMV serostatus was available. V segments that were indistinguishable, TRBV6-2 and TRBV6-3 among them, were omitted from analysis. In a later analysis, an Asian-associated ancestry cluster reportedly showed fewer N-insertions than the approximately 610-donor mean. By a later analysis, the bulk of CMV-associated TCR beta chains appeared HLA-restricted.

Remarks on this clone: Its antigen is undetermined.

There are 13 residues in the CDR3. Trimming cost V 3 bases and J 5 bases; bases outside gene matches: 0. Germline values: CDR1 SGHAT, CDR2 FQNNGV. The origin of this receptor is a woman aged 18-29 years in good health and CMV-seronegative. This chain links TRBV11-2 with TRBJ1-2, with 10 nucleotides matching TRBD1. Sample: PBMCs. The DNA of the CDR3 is TGTGCCAGCAGCTTGGACAGGGGGTATGGCTACACCTTC. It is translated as CASSLDRGYGYTF.